This T cell receptor (beta chain) was sequenced in a study of identical twins. Via MiXCR, TCRdb re-called the 5' RACE reads, giving one row per CDR3 protein. The sample has around 570,000 distinct CDR3 sequences; more than 9% are singletons. Trimming removed 3 bases from V and 4 bases from J, with 9 bases in between. Germline lookup yields CDR1 LNHDA and CDR2 SQIVND (reference sequence). The CDR3 consists of 13 residues. This same sample was also part of a study on yellow fever vaccine responses in identical twins.

This TCR came from a woman under 30 in good health. The gene calls are TRBV19 and TRBJ1-1, with D unresolved. The material sequenced was PBMCs. The CDR3 nucleotides are TGTGCCAGTAGTATCTTCCGGGCCACTGAAGCTTTCTTT. This gives the protein CASSIFRATEAFF.